This T cell receptor beta chain comes out of a study of shared clonotypes between healthy human individuals. Whole-study context: The donor group consisted of a couple of women and a few men, aged 18 to 49. Broader study findings: Richness estimates generally favored naive over memory subsets.

Selected positively for CCR7 and CD45RO-negative, naive CD8 cells excluded terminally differentiated effector memory CD45RA+ cells. HIV-negative, healthy adults without recent acute infections or vaccinations were the donors. The donors, all of them Caucasian adults, lived in Nashville, Tennessee. For this clone: Its antigen is unidentified.

V dropped 3 bases and J dropped 3 bases, with 11 bases sitting between them. The CDR3 spans 14 residues. Germline CDR1 reads MDHEN; CDR2 reads SYDVKM. Profiling relied on immunoSEQ multiplex PCR, and the TCRdb table lists in-frame clones only, not all of them. In the table there are approximately 2,000,000 clones, about 93% of which are singletons. The source material was naive CD8+ T cells from PBMCs. The receptor comes from a young man in good health. Some clones in this sample may be carry-over from other donors' samples. This chain links TRBV28 with TRBJ1-1; D not certain. CDR3 sequence reads: CASSLSVSYTEAFF. In nucleotides, the CDR3 is TGTGCCAGCAGTTTGTCGGTTAGTTACACTGAAGCTTTCTTT.